This TCR beta chain was sequenced for a study of cytomegalovirus exposure and HLA in healthy donors. Study-wide results and caveats: In a later analysis, several top co-occurrence clusters appeared linked to parvovirus B19, influenza, CMV and Epstein-Barr virus. HLA allele associations emerged for roughly 17,000 TCR beta sequences in a later analysis, at 0.05 false discovery rate. A highly shared variant cluster was judged a likely technical artifact. Listed as cytomegalovirus-associated were roughly 180 TCR beta chains.

With 60 Vbeta and 13 Jbeta primers, the PCR was carried out. Sequencing used immunoSEQ multiplex PCR; TCRdb keeps in-frame clones, though not all of them. Among 120,000 to 150,000 clones listed, under 90% were seen once. As concerns this clone: Its specificity is unknown.

This CDR3 comprises 15 residues. Germline values: CDR1 SGHAT, CDR2 FQNNGV. J was trimmed by 8 bases and V by 5 bases; bases with no gene match: 12. This TCR derives from a boy aged 2-15 years in good health and CMV-seronegative. The chain couples TRBV11-2 to TRBJ1-2, with 9 bases lining up with TRBD1. The specimen sequenced was PBMCs. CDR3 sequence: CASSLRTGVTEGYTF. The CDR3 bases are TGTGCCAGCAGCCTCCGGACAGGGGTTACGGAGGGCTACACCTTC.